Shown below are 13 T cell receptor beta chains from a single sample sequenced in a study of T cells after yellow fever vaccination. From the 5' RACE reads, TCRdb called clonotypes with MiXCR, one entry per CDR3 protein. The sample lists approximately 150,000 distinct CDR3 sequences, approximately 7.7% occurring once. This sample comprised CD4+ T cells sorted from PBMCs, obtained 5 days after the yellow fever booster vaccination. These receptor sequences come from a man younger than 45 who received the YFV17D yellow fever vaccine.

In its sample, this clonotype was seen many times. V is TRBV6-1 and J is TRBJ2-4; 9 bases agree with TRBD1. The ends lost 6 bases at V and 7 bases at J; junction bases unmatched: 10. The CDR3 is made up of 15 amino acids. Germline loops: CDR1 MNHNS, CDR2 SASEGT. The DNA for the CDR3 is TGTGCCAGCAGCCCCGGGGACAGGGCGGTGAACATTCAGTACTTC. Translating it yields CASSPGDRAVNIQYF.

This clonotype was counted at least ten times. J is TRBJ2-1 and V is TRBV12-5; 7 bases fit TRBD2. The CDR3 is made up of 17 amino acids. The V gene's germline CDR1 is LGHNT and CDR2 FRNRAP. V shed 2 bases, J shed 7 bases, and the junction held 14 bases outside the gene matches. The CDR3 protein is CASGLPKDGSGGNEQFF. CDR3 coding DNA: TGTGCTAGTGGTTTGCCCAAGGACGGGTCGGGGGGTAATGAGCAGTTCTTC.

This clonotype has at least ten counts. CDR3 nucleotide sequence: TGTGCCAGCAGCTTGCTACGGACTAGCGGGAGTACAGATACGCAGTATTTT. It is translated as CASSLLRTSGSTDTQYF. The chain joins TRBV7-2 to TRBJ2-3; 13 nucleotides align to TRBD2. J gave up 3 bases and V 3 bases, and 6 bases lay outside the gene matches. Per germline, CDR1 SGHTA and CDR2 FQGNSA. The CDR3 spans 17 residues. Supplemented by reference TRBV7-2 and TRBJ2-3, the full variable domain reads GAGVSQSPSNKVTEKGKDVELRCDPISGHTALYWYRQSLGQGLEFLIYFQGNSAPDKSGLPSDRFSAERTGGSVSTLTIQRTQQEDSAVYLCASSLLRTSGSTDTQYFGPGTRLTVL.

The CDR3 DNA reads TGTGCCAGCAGCTTGGGTCCCCCAAGTGCAACTAATGAAAAACTGTTTTTT. Translating gives CASSLGPPSATNEKLFF. The chain joins TRBV5-6 to TRBJ1-4, with D uncertain. The CDR3 extends over 17 amino acids. Trimming removed 0 bases from V and 0 bases from J, with 12 bases in between. Germline assignment: CDR1 SGHDT and CDR2 YYEEEE.

This clonotype occurred a few times. The CDR3 sequence: CASRDSGANVLTF. The CDR3 bases are TGTGCCAGCAGAGACTCTGGGGCCAACGTCCTGACTTTC. The V and J genes are TRBV12-3 or TRBV12-4 and TRBJ2-6; D unclear. The CDR3 loop spans 13 amino acids. V was cut by 6 bases and J by 0 bases, with 3 bases left in between.

The table lists this clonotype with many counts. This chain uses TRBV28 with TRBJ2-6; no clear D gene. V shed 3 bases and J shed 1 base, with 7 bases lying between them. CDR1 is MDHEN, CDR2 SYDVKM, per germline. CDR3 length: 15 residues. The CDR3 nucleotides read TGTGCCAGCAGTTTGTTCCGGTCTGGGGCCAACGTCCTGACTTTC. It translates to CASSLFRSGANVLTF.

The sample holds one count of this clonotype. This may come from a read error, since a much larger clone is one base off. The chain employs TRBV12-3 or TRBV12-4 and TRBJ2-3; D gene uncertain. The ends were cut back, 2 bases at V and 2 bases at J, with 8 bases in the middle. This CDR3 region has 14 residues. Here the CDR3 reads CASSLSYNTDTQYF. CDR3 bases: TGTGCCAGCAGTTTATCTTATAACACAGATACGCAGTATTTT.

There are many counts of this clonotype. The chain is built from TRBV20-1 and TRBJ2-1; D remains unclear. Germline assignment: CDR1 DFQATT and CDR2 SNEGSKA (reference sequence). Trimming removed 1 base from V and 8 bases from J, with 15 bases in between. This CDR3 spans 14 amino acids. The CDR3: CSARGVWSVDEQFF. The CDR3 coding sequence is TGCAGTGCTAGAGGGGTGTGGTCGGTGGATGAGCAGTTCTTC.

This clonotype was counted ten times or more. The rearrangement links TRBV10-3 to TRBJ1-2, with D possibly matching TRBD1 (6 bases). The V and J ends lost 6 bases and 2 bases respectively, with 13 bases between them. Germline CDR1 ENHRY, CDR2 SYGVKD. This CDR3 region has 14 residues. The CDR3 region is CAISGDRKNYGYTF. CDR3 DNA sequence: TGTGCCATCAGCGGTGACAGGAAGAACTATGGCTACACCTTC.

This clonotype was counted many times. This chain connects TRBV6-5 to TRBJ2-1, with no clear D. CDR3 size: 13 residues. Germline-derived CDR1 and CDR2 are MNHEY and SVGAGI. With 2 bases removed from V and 8 bases from J, the gap between germline ends came to 10 bases. The CDR3 DNA is TGTGCCAGCAGTTACATGAGAGGCTATGAGCAGTTCTTC. Its protein is CASSYMRGYEQFF.

This clonotype showed up many times. This chain connects TRBV11-2 to TRBJ2-1, with 12 bases that match TRBD2. This CDR3 has 16 residues. V lost 7 bases to trimming and J lost 9 bases; unmatched junction nucleotides: 13. Germline V gene lookup returns CDR1 SGHAT and CDR2 FQNNGV. CDR3 region: CASTFGRLAGAGEQFF. CDR3 bases: TGTGCCAGCACCTTTGGACGACTAGCGGGAGCGGGTGAGCAGTTCTTC. The variable domain in full, with the rest retrieved from reference TRBV11-2 and TRBJ2-1, is EAGVAQSPRYKIIEKRQSVAFWCNPISGHATLYWYQQILGQGPKLLIQFQNNGVVDDSQLPKDRFSAERLKGVDSTLKIQPAKLEDSAVYLCASTFGRLAGAGEQFFGPGTRLTVL.

In this sample, this clonotype turned up many times. This chain connects TRBV20-1 to TRBJ2-2, with 7 positions matching TRBD2. CDR3 size: 16 residues. CDR1 is DFQATT, CDR2 SNEGSKA, per germline (reference sequence). V was clipped by 1 base and J by 4 bases; unmatched bases: 9. The CDR3: CSARVREVVRTGELFF. CDR3 nucleotides: TGCAGTGCTAGAGTTCGGGAGGTGGTGCGCACCGGGGAGCTGTTTTTT.

This clonotype has a count of ten or more. V gene TRBV7-2 combines with J gene TRBJ2-3; D may be TRBD2 (6 bases). V was trimmed by 4 bases and J by 3 bases, leaving 14 bases between them. Germline CDR1 is SGHTA and CDR2 is FQGNSA. The CDR3 length is 15 residues. CDR3 residues: CASSSIHGRTDTQYF. The DNA of the CDR3 is TGTGCCAGCAGCTCCATACATGGGAGGACAGATACGCAGTATTTT.